The next 11 T cell receptor beta chains were all read from a single sample in a study of blood T cells in healthy people across ages. Next came a second PCR, run for about 7 to 12 cycles, which used a sample-barcoded 5' primer along with a J-beta primer mix. Using its own MiXCR run on the 5' RACE reads, TCRdb lists one record per CDR3 protein. This repertoire shows 650,000 to 1,000,000 distinct CDR3 sequences, under 40% found once; its top ten account for under 15%. The material sequenced was blood. The receptors here all came from a man younger than 30 in good health.

This clonotype was detected a few times. The V and J genes are TRBV21-1 and TRBJ2-5; the table calls TRBD1, which could not be checked here. The DNA end lines up better with TRBJ2-7; the J call may be wrong. TRBV21-1 is a documented pseudogene. This CDR3 contains 14 residues. CDR3 sequence reads: CASSSRGRFGEQYF. Written as DNA, the CDR3 is TGTGCCAGCAGCAGTAGGGGGCGATTCGGCGAGCAGTACTTC.

In the case of this clonotype: The junction does not match germline at one end; this may be a read error. The chain uses TRBV6-6 and TRBJ2-1; D is unresolved. The CDR3 length is 13 residues. CDR1 is MNHNY, CDR2 SVGAGI, per germline (reference sequence). In DNA form, the CDR3 reads TGTGCCAGCAGTTACGTCGGGTACACTGAGCAGTTCTTC. The encoded protein is CASSYVGYTEQFF.

The J gene is TRBJ1-4, the V gene TRBV7-9, with TRBD1 identical over 10 bases. This CDR3 spans 13 amino acids. The germline V gene encodes CDR1 SEHNR and CDR2 FQNEAQ (reference sequence). J lost 7 bases, V lost 5 bases, and 1 base had no gene match. The CDR3 region is CASSRDRGEKLFF. Written as DNA, the CDR3 is TGTGCCAGCAGCCGGGACAGGGGTGAAAAACTGTTTTTT.

On this clonotype: Since a much larger clone is just one base distant, this may be a read error. The chain combines TRBV12-3 or TRBV12-4 with TRBJ2-7; 8 bases match TRBD1. This CDR3 is 16 amino acids long. Unmatched junction bases numbered 15, after V lost 4 bases and J lost 7 bases. CDR3 residues: CASSSAQGGTYNEQYF. CDR3 coding DNA: TGTGCCAGCAGTTCAGCACAGGGGGGAACTTACAATGAGCAGTACTTC.

This clonotype has a handful of counts. The J gene is TRBJ1-1, the V gene TRBV5-1; TRBD1 matches 10 bases. With V trimmed by 1 base and J by 4 bases, 10 bases remained unmatched. This CDR3 has 17 residues. Germline V gene sequence: CDR1 SGHRS, CDR2 YFSETQ. CDR3 protein: CASSLNGQGEESTEAFF. CDR3 bases: TGCGCCAGCAGCTTGAACGGACAGGGGGAAGAGAGCACTGAAGCTTTCTTT.

This clonotype showed up many times. The chain uses TRBV18 and TRBJ2-5; D unclear. CDR3 length equals 13 residues. Germline CDR1 is KGHSH and CDR2 is LQKENI. Trimming removed 2 bases from V and 4 bases from J, with 8 bases in between. The DNA of the CDR3 is TGTGCCAGCTCACCAAATACCATAGAGACCCAGTACTTC. Protein: CASSPNTIETQYF. Drawing the rest from reference TRBV18 and TRBJ2-5, the complete variable domain is NAGVMQNPRHLVRRRGQEARLRCSPMKGHSHVYWYRQLPEEGLKFMVYLQKENIIDESGMPKERFSAEFPKEGPSILRIQQVVRGDSAAYFCASSPNTIETQYFGPGTRLLVL.

This clonotype was counted a few times. The chain employs TRBV14 and TRBJ1-1; unclear D gene. The V gene lost 5 bases and the J gene lost 6 bases, with 13 bases spanning the gap. Germline V gene data show CDR1 as SGHDN and CDR2 as FVKESK. This CDR3 has 13 residues. CDR3 amino acids: CASSRGVMAEAFF. Here the CDR3 DNA reads TGTGCCAGCAGCAGAGGAGTAATGGCTGAAGCTTTCTTT.

The chain combines TRBV20-1 with TRBJ1-4; D unclear. Germline V gene sequence: CDR1 DFQATT, CDR2 SNEGSKA (reference sequence). V was clipped by 6 bases and J by 2 bases, with 13 bases between them. The CDR3 sequence is 14 residues long. DNA of the CDR3: TGCAGTGCGGCATCGGGCACGACTAATGAAAAACTGTTTTTT. Translating gives CSAASGTTNEKLFF.

This chain joins TRBV5-5 and TRBJ2-3; perhaps TRBD1 as D (6 bases). This CDR3 contains 16 residues. V was pared by 2 bases and J by 1 base, with 14 bases between. Germline loops: CDR1 SGHKS, CDR2 YYEKEE (reference sequence). The CDR3 DNA sequence: TGTGCCAGCAGCTTCCAAGGACAGCGAGGCACAGATACGCAGTATTTT. Residues: CASSFQGQRGTDTQYF.

V gene TRBV6-6 combines with J gene TRBJ2-1, with 9 bases that match TRBD2. There are 17 residues in the CDR3. Germline V lookup: CDR1 MNHNY, CDR2 SVGAGI (reference sequence). Trimming took 8 bases from V and 0 from J; bases not matched to a gene: 11. CDR3 sequence reads: CASEDGGGASSYNEQFF. The CDR3 bases are TGTGCCAGCGAGGATGGCGGGGGGGCAAGCTCCTACAATGAGCAGTTCTTC.

This clonotype was seen many times. The genes are TRBV3-1 and TRBJ2-7; 7 bases are a match to TRBD1. J gave up 7 bases and V 3 bases, and 9 bases lay outside the gene matches. Germline loops: CDR1 LGHDT, CDR2 YNNKEL (reference sequence). The CDR3 sequence is 14 residues long. The CDR3 DNA sequence: TGTGCCAGCAGCCATTCTCAGACAGGGCGGGAGCAGTACTTC. Translation gives CASSHSQTGREQYF.